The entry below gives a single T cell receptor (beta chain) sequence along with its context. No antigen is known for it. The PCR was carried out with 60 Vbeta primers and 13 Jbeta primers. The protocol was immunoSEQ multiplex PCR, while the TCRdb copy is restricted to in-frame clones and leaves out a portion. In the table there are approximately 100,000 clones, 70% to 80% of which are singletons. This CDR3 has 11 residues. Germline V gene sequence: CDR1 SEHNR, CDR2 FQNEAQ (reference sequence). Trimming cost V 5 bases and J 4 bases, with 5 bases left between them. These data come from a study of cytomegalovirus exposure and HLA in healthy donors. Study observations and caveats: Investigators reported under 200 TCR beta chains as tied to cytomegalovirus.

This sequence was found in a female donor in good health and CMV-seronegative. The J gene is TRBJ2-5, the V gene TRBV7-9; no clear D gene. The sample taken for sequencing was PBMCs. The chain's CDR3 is CASSPGETQYF. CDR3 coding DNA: TGTGCCAGCAGCCCCGGAGAGACCCAGTACTTC.